The clone carrying this T cell receptor beta chain has a count of ten or more. Its antigen is still unknown. Per sequencing run, 15-18 subjects together gave over 170 million TCR-beta sequences. In TCRdb, the 5' RACE reads were re-called with MiXCR into one record per CDR3 protein. The table lists about 62,000 distinct CDR3 sequences, roughly 4% of them singletons. The data originate from a study of neurological immune-mediated disorders. General observations from the study: Phylogenetic grouping assigned the repertoires of 18 of 34 multiple sclerosis patients to one related-CDR3 cluster, which constitutes a possible signature. The study found no CDR3 amino acid sequences shared by expanded clones across subjects, suggesting private repertoires in all groups.

The CDR3 contains 15 residues. Trimming took 6 bases from V and 3 from J, leaving 20 bases between them. Germline loops: CDR1 DFQATT, CDR2 SNEGSKA (reference sequence). Material: PBMCs. The sequence was collected from a woman aged 45 to 65 with multiple sclerosis. This chain joins TRBV20-1 and TRBJ2-5; either TRBD1 or TRBD2 may supply D (5 bases each). In DNA form, the CDR3 reads TGCAGTGCCCCTTCAAGTGGGGGAGATAAAGAGACCCAGTACTTC. Its translation: CSAPSSGGDKETQYF.